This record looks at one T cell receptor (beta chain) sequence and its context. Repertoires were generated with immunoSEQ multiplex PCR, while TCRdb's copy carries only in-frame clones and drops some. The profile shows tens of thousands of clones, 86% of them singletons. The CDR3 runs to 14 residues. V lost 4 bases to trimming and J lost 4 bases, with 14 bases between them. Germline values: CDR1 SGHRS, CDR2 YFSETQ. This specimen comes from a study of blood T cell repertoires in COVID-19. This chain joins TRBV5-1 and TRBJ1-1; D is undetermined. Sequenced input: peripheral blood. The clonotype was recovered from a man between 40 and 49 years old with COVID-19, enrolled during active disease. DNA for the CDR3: TGCGCCAGCAGCCCGCCTTTGGAGGGCACTGAAGCTTTCTTT. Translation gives CASSPPLEGTEAFF.